The 5 T cell receptor beta chains below come from one sample, sequenced in a study of cytomegalovirus exposure and HLA in healthy donors. PCR amplification relied on 60 Vbeta primers (plus 13 Jbeta primers). TCRdb keeps only in-frame clones here, not all; method: immunoSEQ multiplex PCR. The data contain tens of thousands of clones, 60% to 80% of them singletons. Material: PBMCs. The receptors stem from a woman between 45 and 65 years old in good health and CMV-seropositive.

The chain uses TRBV7-2 and TRBJ2-5; TRBD2 matches 15 bases. There are 19 residues in the CDR3. Germline-derived CDR1 and CDR2 are SGHTA and FQGNSA. J was trimmed by 2 bases and V by 5 bases; bases with no gene match: 12. The DNA of the CDR3 is TGTGCCAGCAGCCCGGGGGGACTAGCGGGAGGCGTAGGGCAAGAGACCCAGTACTTC. It is translated as CASSPGGLAGGVGQETQYF.

This sequence joins TRBV4-2 and TRBJ1-3, with a possible D match to TRBD1 (6 bases). The germline V gene has CDR1 LGHNA and CDR2 YNFKEQ. V lost 4 bases to trimming and J lost 4 bases, with 11 bases between them. This CDR3 contains 14 residues. The chain's CDR3 is CASSPRQVGNTIYF. DNA for the CDR3: TGTGCCAGCAGCCCTAGACAGGTGGGAAACACCATATATTTT.

The J gene is TRBJ1-2, the V gene TRBV5-4; tentatively, D is TRBD1 (6 bases). This CDR3 has 12 amino acids. CDR1 is SGHNT and CDR2 is YYREEE in the germline V gene (reference sequence). Trimming stripped 9 bases from V and 7 bases from J, with 16 bases between. The CDR3 loop is CATFTQGFGYTF. In nucleotides, the CDR3 is TGTGCCACCTTTACACAGGGTTTTGGCTACACCTTC.

The V and J genes are TRBV6-5 and TRBJ2-3, with a possible D match to TRBD2 (5 bases). Germline V gene data show CDR1 as MNHEY and CDR2 as SVGAGI. The CDR3 sequence is 13 residues long. The V end was cut by 6 bases, the J end by 5 bases, with 12 bases between. CDR3 DNA: TGTGCCAGCAGCCGCGGGTCCCGAGATACGCAGTATTTT. It codes for CASSRGSRDTQYF.

In nucleotides, the CDR3 is TGTGCCTGGGGACAGGGTGACGAAAAACTGTTTTTT. Amino acids: CAWGQGDEKLFF. The chain employs TRBV30 and TRBJ1-4; 8 bases map to TRBD1. Germline CDR1 is GTSNPN and CDR2 is SVGIG (reference sequence). The CDR3 is made up of 12 amino acids. J was trimmed by 8 bases and V by 5 bases; bases with no gene match: 4.